This T cell receptor beta chain was retrieved from a study of shared clonotypes between healthy human individuals. Whole-study results and caveats: Specimens sampled were limited to blood, with tissue repertoires likely differing. Few donors restricted represented genetic and exposure-history diversity.

Comments on this clone: Antigen: not known.

The CDR3 is 12 amino acids. The germline V and J ends were trimmed by 7 bases and 2 bases, with 9 bases remaining between them. CDR1 and CDR2 (germline): SNHLY, FYNNEI. TCRdb keeps only in-frame clones here, not all; method: immunoSEQ multiplex PCR. The sample shows about 1.5 million clones, around 98% of them seen only once. The TCR comes from a man younger than 40 in good health. The sequencing sample was made of naive CD4+ T cells sorted from blood. Documented subset: CD45RA+ positively selected. V gene TRBV2 combines with J gene TRBJ2-7; D remains unclear. Written as DNA, the CDR3 is TGTGCCAGCAATCAGGTAACCTACGAGCAGTACTTC. Its translation: CASNQVTYEQYF.